This T cell receptor (beta chain) emerged from a study of CD8 T cells in ankylosing spondylitis. Notes on the study in general: CD8+ disease-linked clones were present at relatively low frequencies in blood.

In TCRdb, the 5' RACE reads were re-called with MiXCR into one record per CDR3 protein. Here the sample spans fewer than 250,000 distinct CDR3 sequences, roughly 10% being singletons. About this clonotype itself: The antigen remains undetermined.

CDR1 and CDR2 (germline): SNHLY, FYNNEI. The V end lost 1 base, the J end lost 1 base, and 10 bases lay between the germline ends. The CDR3 length is 15 residues. Sequenced sample: blood, either unsorted or a sorted T cell fraction (not recorded which). The receptor was isolated from a male donor with ankylosing spondylitis or in good health (not recorded which). The chain combines TRBV2 with TRBJ1-1; D ambiguous. CDR3 nucleotide sequence: TGTGCCAGCAGTGAAGTGGGGAAGGGGAACACTGAAGCTTTCTTT. Its translation: CASSEVGKGNTEAFF.